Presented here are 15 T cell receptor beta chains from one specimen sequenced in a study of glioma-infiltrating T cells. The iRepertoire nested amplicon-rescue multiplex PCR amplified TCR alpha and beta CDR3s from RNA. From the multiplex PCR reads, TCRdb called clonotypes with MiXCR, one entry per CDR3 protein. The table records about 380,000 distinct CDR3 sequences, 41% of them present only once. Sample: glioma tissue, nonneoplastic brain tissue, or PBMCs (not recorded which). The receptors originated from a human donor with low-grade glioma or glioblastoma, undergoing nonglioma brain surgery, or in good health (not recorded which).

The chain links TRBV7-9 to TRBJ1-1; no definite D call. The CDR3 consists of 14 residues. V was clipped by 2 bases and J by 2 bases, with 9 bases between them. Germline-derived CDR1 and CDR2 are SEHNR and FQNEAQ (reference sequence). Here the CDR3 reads CASSLYGSNTEAFF. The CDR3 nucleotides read TGTGCCAGCAGCTTATACGGTTCTAACACTGAAGCTTTCTTT.

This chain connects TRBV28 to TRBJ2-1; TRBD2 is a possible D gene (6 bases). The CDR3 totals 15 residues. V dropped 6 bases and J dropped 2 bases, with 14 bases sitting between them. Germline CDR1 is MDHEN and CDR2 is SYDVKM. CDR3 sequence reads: CASRMGREPYNEQFF. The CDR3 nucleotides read TGTGCCAGCAGAATGGGGCGGGAACCCTACAATGAGCAGTTCTTC.

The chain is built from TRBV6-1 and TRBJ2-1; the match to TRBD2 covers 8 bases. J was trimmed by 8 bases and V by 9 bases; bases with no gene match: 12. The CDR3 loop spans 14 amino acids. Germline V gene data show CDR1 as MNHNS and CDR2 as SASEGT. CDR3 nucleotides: TGTGCCAGAAGTTCCCACCCGGGGGGGTATGAGCAGTTCTTC. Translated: CARSSHPGGYEQFF.

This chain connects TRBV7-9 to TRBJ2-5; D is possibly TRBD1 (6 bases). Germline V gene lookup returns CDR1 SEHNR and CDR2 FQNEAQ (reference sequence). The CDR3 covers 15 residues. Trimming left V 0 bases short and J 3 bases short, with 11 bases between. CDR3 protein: CASSLAQGREETQYF. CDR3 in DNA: TGTGCCAGCAGCTTAGCGCAGGGGCGGGAAGAGACCCAGTACTTC.

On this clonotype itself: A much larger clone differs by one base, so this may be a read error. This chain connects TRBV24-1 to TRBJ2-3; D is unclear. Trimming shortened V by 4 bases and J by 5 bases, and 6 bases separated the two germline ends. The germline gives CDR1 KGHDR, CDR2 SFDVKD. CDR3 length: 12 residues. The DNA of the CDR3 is TGTGCCACCAGTGACCGTGGAGATACGCAGTATTTT. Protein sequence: CATSDRGDTQYF.

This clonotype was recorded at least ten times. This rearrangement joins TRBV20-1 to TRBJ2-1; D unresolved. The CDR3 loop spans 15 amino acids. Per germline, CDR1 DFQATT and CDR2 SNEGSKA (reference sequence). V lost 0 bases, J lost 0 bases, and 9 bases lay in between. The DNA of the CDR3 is TGCAGTGCTAGAGATTGGCAGTACTCCTACAATGAGCAGTTCTTC. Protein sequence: CSARDWQYSYNEQFF.

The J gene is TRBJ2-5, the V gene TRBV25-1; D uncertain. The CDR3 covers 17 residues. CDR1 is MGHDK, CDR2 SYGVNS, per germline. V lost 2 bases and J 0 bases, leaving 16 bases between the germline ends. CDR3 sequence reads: CASSEIEGTPHQETQYF. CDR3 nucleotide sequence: TGTGCCAGCAGTGAAATCGAAGGCACGCCGCACCAAGAGACCCAGTACTTC.

CDR3 sequence (DNA): TGCAGTGCTAGTACGTGGGTTAGCAATCAGCCCCAGCATTTT. Protein: CSASTWVSNQPQHF. The V call is TRBV20-1, the J call TRBJ1-5; D is unresolved. Deletions cut 3 bases from V and 0 bases from J, with 9 bases between. This CDR3 has 14 amino acids. Germline V gene sequence: CDR1 DFQATT, CDR2 SNEGSKA (reference sequence).

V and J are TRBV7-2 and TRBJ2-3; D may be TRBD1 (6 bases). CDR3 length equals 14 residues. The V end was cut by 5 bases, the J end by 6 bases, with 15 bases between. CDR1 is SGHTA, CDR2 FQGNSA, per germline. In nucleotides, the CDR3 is TGTGCCAGCAGCCAAGGAGCAGGGGACGATACGCAGTATTTT. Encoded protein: CASSQGAGDDTQYF.

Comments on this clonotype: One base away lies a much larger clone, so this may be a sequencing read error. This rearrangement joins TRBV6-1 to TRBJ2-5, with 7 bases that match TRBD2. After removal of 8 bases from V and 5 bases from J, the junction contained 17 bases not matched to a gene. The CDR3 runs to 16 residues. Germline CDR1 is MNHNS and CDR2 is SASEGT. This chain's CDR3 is CASSKLGASGDETQYF. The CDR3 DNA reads TGTGCCAGCTCGAAACTTGGGGCTAGCGGCGATGAGACCCAGTACTTC.

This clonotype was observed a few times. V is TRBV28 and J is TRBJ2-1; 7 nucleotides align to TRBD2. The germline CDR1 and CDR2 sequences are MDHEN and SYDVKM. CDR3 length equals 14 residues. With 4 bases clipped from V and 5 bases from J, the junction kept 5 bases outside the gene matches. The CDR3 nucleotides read TGTGCCAGCAGTTACATACTAGCGAACAATGAGCAGTTCTTC. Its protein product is CASSYILANNEQFF.

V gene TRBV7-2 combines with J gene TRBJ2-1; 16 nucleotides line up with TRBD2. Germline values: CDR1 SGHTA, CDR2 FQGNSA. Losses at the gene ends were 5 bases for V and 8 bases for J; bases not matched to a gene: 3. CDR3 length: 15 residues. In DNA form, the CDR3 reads TGTGCCAGCAGCCAGGGACTAGCGGGAGGGGATGAGCAGTTCTTC. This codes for CASSQGLAGGDEQFF.

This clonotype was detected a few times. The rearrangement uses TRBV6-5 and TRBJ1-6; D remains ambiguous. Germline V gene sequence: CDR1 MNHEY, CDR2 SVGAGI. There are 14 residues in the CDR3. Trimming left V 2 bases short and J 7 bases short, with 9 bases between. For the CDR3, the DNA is TGTGCCAGCAGTTACCGGGTGCGAAATTCACCCCTCCACTTT. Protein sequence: CASSYRVRNSPLHF.

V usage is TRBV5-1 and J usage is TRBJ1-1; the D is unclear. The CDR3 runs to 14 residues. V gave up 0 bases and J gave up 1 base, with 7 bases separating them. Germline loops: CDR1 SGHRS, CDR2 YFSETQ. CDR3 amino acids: CASSLGPTNTEAFF. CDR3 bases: TGCGCCAGCAGCTTGGGACCTACGAACACTGAAGCTTTCTTT.

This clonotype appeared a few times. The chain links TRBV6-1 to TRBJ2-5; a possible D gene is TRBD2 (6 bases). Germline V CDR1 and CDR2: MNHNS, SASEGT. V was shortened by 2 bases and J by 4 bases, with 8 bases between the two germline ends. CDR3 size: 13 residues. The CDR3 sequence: CASSETSPETQYF. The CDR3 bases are TGTGCCAGCAGTGAAACTAGCCCAGAGACCCAGTACTTC.